A selection of T cell receptor beta chains follows, all from one sample in a study of Tregs in tolerant kidney transplant recipients. Here immunoSEQ multiplex PCR was the method, and the copy in TCRdb shows in-frame clones only, minus some. In the table there are under 100,000 clones, 85% to 95% of which are singletons. The sample was CD8+ T cells from blood. These receptors all come from a human donor in good health. Each CDR3 is given with its conserved first and last residue. The order of the fields is V gene, D gene, clone size, J gene, CDR3 protein, CDR3 DNA. A D gene is named only where the DNA matches it firmly. Not all rows give a size; the values are once, few, many and, for expanded clones, a class.

>TRBV7-9|TRBD1|-|TRBJ2-5
CASRYTGTGGLQETQYF
TGTGCCAGCAGGTATACCGGGACAGGGGGCCTCCAAGAGACCCAGTACTTC
>TRBV12-5|-|once|TRBJ1-2
CASGLAPGPYGYTF
TGTGCTAGTGGTTTGGCGCCGGGGCCCTATGGCTACACCTTC
>TRBV25-1|TRBD1|once|TRBJ2-1
CASSEGQGLYNEQFF
TGTGCCAGCAGTGAGGGACAGGGGCTCTACAATGAGCAGTTCTTC
>TRBV5-4|TRBD2|-|TRBJ2-1
CASSPREGVYNEQFF
TGTGCCAGCAGCCCGAGGGAGGGAGTCTACAATGAGCAGTTCTTC
>TRBV7-9|-|-|TRBJ2-7
CAGSPPPFEQYF
TGTGCCGGCAGCCCACCCCCCTTTGAGCAGTACTTC
>TRBV4-1|TRBD2|-|TRBJ2-1
CASSQGGLAGGPHEQFF
TGCGCCAGCAGCCAAGGGGGACTAGCGGGAGGGCCGCATGAGCAGTTCTTC
>TRBV27|TRBD2|-|TRBJ2-1
CASSLLREPHNEQFF
TGTGCCAGCAGTTTGCTGCGGGAGCCCCACAATGAGCAGTTCTTC
>TRBV13|TRBD1|-|TRBJ1-2
CASSSDRGPYGYTF
TGTGCCAGCAGCTCGGACAGGGGCCCGTATGGCTACACCTTC
>TRBV5-8|-|-|TRBJ1-3
CASSTDVGSGNTIYF
TGTGCCAGCAGCACCGACGTAGGCTCTGGAAACACCATATATTTT
>TRBV5-1|TRBD1|-|TRBJ1-1
CASSFDRGGAEAFF
TGCGCCAGCAGCTTTGACAGGGGGGGGGCTGAAGCTTTCTTT
>TRBV29-1|-|once|TRBJ2-1
CSVGLHEQFF
TGCAGCGTCGGACTACATGAGCAGTTCTTC
>TRBV2|-|-|TRBJ1-2
CASSELGTMNYGYTF
TGTGCCAGCAGTGAATTGGGGACTATGAACTATGGCTACACCTTC
>TRBV25-1|-|-|TRBJ2-2
CASSEGGTGELFF
TGTGCCAGCAGTGAAGGAGGGACCGGGGAGCTGTTTTTT
>TRBV19|TRBD2|-|TRBJ2-3
CASSIASGGTDTQYF
TGTGCCAGTAGTATAGCTAGCGGGGGTACAGATACGCAGTATTTT
>TRBV10-3|TRBD2|-|TRBJ2-2
CAISEILAGGYTGELFF
TGTGCCATCAGTGAGATCCTAGCGGGGGGGTACACCGGGGAGCTGTTTTTT